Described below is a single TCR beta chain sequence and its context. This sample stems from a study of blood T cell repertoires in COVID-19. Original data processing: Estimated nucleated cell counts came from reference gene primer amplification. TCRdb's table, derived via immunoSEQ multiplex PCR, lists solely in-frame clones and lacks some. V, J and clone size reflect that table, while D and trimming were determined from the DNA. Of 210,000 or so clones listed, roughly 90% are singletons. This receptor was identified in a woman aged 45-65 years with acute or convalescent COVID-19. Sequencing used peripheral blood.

DNA for the CDR3: TGTGCCAGCAATAGCGGGAGGTACAATGAGCAGTTCTTC. Protein product: CASNSGRYNEQFF. This chain joins TRBV2 and TRBJ2-1; 10 bases line up with TRBD2. Germline trimming cut 7 bases from V and 4 bases from J; bases unmatched to any gene: 1. Per germline, CDR1 SNHLY and CDR2 FYNNEI. The CDR3 is 13 residues long.